This T cell receptor (beta chain) is drawn from a study of cytomegalovirus exposure and HLA in healthy donors. This clone was recorded a few times. The PCR had 60 Vbeta and 13 Jbeta primers. TCRdb keeps only in-frame clones here, not all; method: immunoSEQ multiplex PCR. This table holds 100,000 to 150,000 clones, roughly 80% found once. Sequenced material: PBMCs. This receptor was identified in a man aged 18-30 years in good health and CMV-seropositive.

CDR3: CASSAIGLRSLVDTQYF. DNA of the CDR3: TGTGCCAGCAGCGCCATCGGACTAAGAAGCCTCGTAGATACGCAGTATTTT. The V call is TRBV9, the J call TRBJ2-3; D may be TRBD2 (6 bases). V lost 3 bases and J lost 5, with 22 bases in between. Germline CDR1 is SGDLS and CDR2 is YYNGEE. The CDR3 is made up of 17 amino acids.